The entry below gives a single T cell receptor beta chain sequence along with its context. Its antigen is currently unknown. These data come from a study of T cell responses to AZD1222 COVID-19 vaccine. Sequenced by immunoSEQ multiplex PCR; TCRdb stores in-frame clones only, minus some. Among approximately 150,000 clones, roughly 94% were seen once, and the ten largest hold 4.5% to 5.5%. Study-level findings and limits: Nearly half of spike-specific TCRs reportedly go after variant regions that carry no mutations. White British ancestry dominated among donors, who included more females, and clonal diversity was possibly underestimated. Just five to seven people given AZD1222 tested seropositive at baseline.

The sample here was peripheral blood, taken 28 days after the second AZD1222 dose. The source of this sequence is an adult who received the AZD1222 COVID-19 vaccine.

The CDR3 loop is CASSDGESSYNEQFF. CDR3 DNA: TGTGCCAGCAGTGACGGGGAGAGCTCCTACAATGAGCAGTTCTTC. The chain carries TRBV6-4 and TRBJ2-1; possible D gene TRBD2, 5 bases. The CDR3 sequence is 15 residues long. The V gene lost 2 bases and the J gene lost 0 bases, with 8 bases spanning the gap. Germline V gene data show CDR1 as MRHNA and CDR2 as SNTAGT.